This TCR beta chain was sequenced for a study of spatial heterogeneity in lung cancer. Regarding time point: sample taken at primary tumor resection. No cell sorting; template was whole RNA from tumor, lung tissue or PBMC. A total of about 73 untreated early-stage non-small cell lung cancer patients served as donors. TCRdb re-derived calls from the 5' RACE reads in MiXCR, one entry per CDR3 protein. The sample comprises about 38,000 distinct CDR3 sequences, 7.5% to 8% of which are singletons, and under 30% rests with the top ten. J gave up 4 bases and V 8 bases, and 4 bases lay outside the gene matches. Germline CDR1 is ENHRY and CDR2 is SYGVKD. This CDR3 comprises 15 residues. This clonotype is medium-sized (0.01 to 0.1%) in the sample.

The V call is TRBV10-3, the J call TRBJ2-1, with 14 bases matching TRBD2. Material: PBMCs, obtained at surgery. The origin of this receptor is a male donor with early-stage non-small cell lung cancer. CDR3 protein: CAISGTSGGYNEQFF. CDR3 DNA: TGTGCCATCTCCGGGACTAGCGGGGGATACAATGAGCAGTTCTTC.